The sample holds a few counts of the clone carrying this T cell receptor (beta chain). The antigen remains unidentified. TCRdb redid the calling of the reads with MiXCR, one entry per CDR3 protein. The sample records about 740,000 distinct CDR3 sequences, roughly 33% being singletons. In germline, CDR1 is MGHRA, CDR2 YSYEKL. The CDR3 is 15 amino acids. Trimming took 2 bases from V and 3 from J, leaving 11 bases between them. The data belong to a study of T cell repertoires in cytomegalovirus infection. Here the sequenced sample was cultured PBMCs, taken from culture after CMV antigen stimulation. The receptor's source is a human donor in good health (CMV status not recorded). Some clones in this sample may be carry-over from other donors' samples. This chain uses TRBV4-1 with TRBJ1-3, with D possibly being TRBD1 (6 bases). The CDR3 loop reads CASSQRGLRGNTIYF. The CDR3 bases are TGCGCCAGCAGCCAACGGGGGCTTCGTGGAAACACCATATATTTT.